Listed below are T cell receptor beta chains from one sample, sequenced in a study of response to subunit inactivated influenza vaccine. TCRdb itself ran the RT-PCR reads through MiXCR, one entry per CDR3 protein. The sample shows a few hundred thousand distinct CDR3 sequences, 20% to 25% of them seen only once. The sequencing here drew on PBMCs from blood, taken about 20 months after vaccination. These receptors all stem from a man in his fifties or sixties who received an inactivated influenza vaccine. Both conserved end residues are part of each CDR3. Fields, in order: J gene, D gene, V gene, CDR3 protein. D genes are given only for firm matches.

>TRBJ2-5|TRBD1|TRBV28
CASRLTGTGLQETQYF
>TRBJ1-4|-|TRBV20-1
CSARDPGLNEKLFF
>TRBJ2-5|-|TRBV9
CASSVEGGGHQETQYF
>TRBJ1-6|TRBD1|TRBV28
CASNTGQGRTLHF
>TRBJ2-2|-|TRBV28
CASRTGKANTGELFF
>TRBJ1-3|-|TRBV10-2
CASSEAPEGSGNTIYF
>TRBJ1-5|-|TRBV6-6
CASTSGGQPQHF
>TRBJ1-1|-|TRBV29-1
CSVVPARWNTEAFF
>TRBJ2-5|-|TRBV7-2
CASSFPLGGTQETQYF
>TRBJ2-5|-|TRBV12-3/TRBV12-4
CASSVAGSEETQYF
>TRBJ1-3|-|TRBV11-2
CASSLDKGPGNTIYF
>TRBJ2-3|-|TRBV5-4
CASSLGLADTQYF
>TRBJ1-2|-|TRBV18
CASSPRTEVDGYTF
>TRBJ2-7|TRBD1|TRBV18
CASSTGQKTYEQYF
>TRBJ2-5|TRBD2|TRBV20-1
CSATAGGIGETQYF
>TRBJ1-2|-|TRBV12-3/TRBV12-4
CASSSPANYGYTF
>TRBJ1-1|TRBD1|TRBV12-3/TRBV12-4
CASSLQAGGTEAFF
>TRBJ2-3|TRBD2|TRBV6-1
CASSQLAALGDTQYF
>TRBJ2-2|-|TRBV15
CATSPGWLVDSGELFF
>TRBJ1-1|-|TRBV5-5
CASSSGPRGAFF
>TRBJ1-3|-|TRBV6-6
CASSSAADTIYF
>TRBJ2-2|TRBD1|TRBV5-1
CASSSDRVPGELFF
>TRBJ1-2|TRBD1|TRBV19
CASKEDRGHYGYTF